Shown below are 27 T cell receptor delta chains from a single sample sequenced in a study of γδ T cells in repeated Plasmodium falciparum infection. Flow sorting of PBMC yielded separate Vgamma9/Vdelta2+ and Vdelta2-negative gammadelta T cell populations for bulk repertoire analysis. TCRdb redid the clone calls on the multiplex PCR reads with CATT. The sample includes roughly 86,000 delta-chain clones, roughly 1.4% of them seen just once. The material sequenced was gamma-delta T cells from blood. The receptor set was obtained from a pool of human donors (malaria-infected and uninfected, not separated).

This clone was seen only a few times. Translating this DNA gives a protein that differs at residue 18 from the TCRdb one, which belongs to a much larger clone; a read error is likely, and the protein shown is this translation. The rearrangement links TRDV1 to TRDJ1, with D possibly matching TRDD3 (6 bases). This CDR3 contains 19 residues. Germline CDR1 reads TSWWSYY; CDR2 reads QGS. CDR3 bases: TGTGCTCTTGGGGATCCTCTGTTGGGGATCACCTCGTACACCGATAAACTCACCTTT. Translation gives CALGDPLLGITSYTDKLTF.

A remark on this clone: The protein held in TCRdb is that of a much larger clone and does not match this DNA's translation at residue 7, likely because of a read error; the protein shown is translated from the DNA. The chain carries TRDV1 and TRDJ1; D possibly corresponds to TRDD3 (6 bases). TCRdb leaves out the J gene; it was filled in here by matching the DNA to germline. V gave up 1 base and J gave up 3 bases, with 33 bases separating them. The CDR3 has 22 amino acids. Germline-derived CDR1 and CDR2 are TSWWSYY and QGS. The CDR3 bases are TGTGCTCTTGGGGAACGTCCCCTAGGTACATACTGGGACAATAGGGGGGCCGATAAACTCATCTTT. This encodes CALGERPLGTYWDNRGADKLIF.

As for this clone: A far bigger clonotype differs at one base, so this is likely a read error. The sample has other DNA sequences that encode this CDR3 too. This chain connects TRDV3 to TRDJ1, with D unclear. Trimming pared 5 bases from V and 2 bases from J, leaving 6 bases between. Germline V lookup: CDR1 TVYSNPD, CDR2 GDNSRS (reference sequence). The CDR3 is made up of 10 amino acids. CDR3 residues: CAQTTDKLIF. CDR3 coding DNA: TGTGCCCAAACGACCGATAAACTCATCTTT.

With respect to this clone: A far larger clone differs by one base, so this is likely a read error. Other nucleotide sequences in the sample specify the same CDR3. V usage is TRDV1 and J usage is TRDJ3; 12 bases are a match to TRDD3. The CDR3 is 23 amino acids. Germline CDR1 TSWWSYY, CDR2 QGS. CDR3 DNA sequence: TGTGCTCTTGGGGAATCGGCGAACGACTGGGGGATACCGAGCTCCTGGGACACCCGACAGATGTTCTTC. Its protein is CALGESANDWGIPSSWDTRQMFF.

As concerns this clone: This likely traces to a read error, being one base from a far larger clone. The sample contains more than one DNA sequence encoding this CDR3. The chain couples TRDV2 to TRDJ1, with D uncertain. The CDR3 contains 14 residues. Per germline, CDR1 GEAIGNYY and CDR2 EKD. Trimming cost V 3 bases and J 0 bases, with 10 bases left between them. CDR3 region: CACDPIAYTDKLIF. The CDR3 nucleotides read TGTGCCTGTGACCCGATTGCCTACACCGATAAACTCATCTTT.

This clone showed up many times. This may be a read error, as it is one base from a much larger clone. The CDR3, as DNA: TGTGCCCGTGACACACTCCGAGTACTGGGGGATACTTCTGGCGATAAACTCATCTTT. It is translated as CARDTLRVLGDTSGDKLIF. This sequence joins TRDV2 and TRDJ1; TRDD3 agrees at 12 bases. Germline V gene sequence: CDR1 GEAIGNYY, CDR2 EKD. The CDR3 has 19 residues.

This clone was found a few times. The chain combines TRDV3 with TRDJ1, with no clear D. No J gene is reported in TCRdb; it was inferred here by comparing the DNA with germline. The V end was cut by 1 base, the J end by 1 base, with 16 bases between. Germline lookup yields CDR1 TVYSNPD and CDR2 GDNSRS (reference sequence). This CDR3 is 15 amino acids long. The CDR3 loop reads CAFKPSSRSTDKLIF. DNA for the CDR3: TGTGCCTTTAAACCCTCTAGTCGTAGCACCGATAAACTCATCTTT.

In the case of this clone: TCRdb assigns this DNA the protein of a much larger clone, which departs from its translation at residue 17; this likely reflects a read error, and the protein shown comes from translating the DNA. The chain carries TRDV2 and TRDJ1; 11 positions match TRDD3. No J gene is reported in TCRdb; it was inferred here by comparing the DNA with germline. Per the germline V gene, CDR1 is GEAIGNYY and CDR2 is EKD. The CDR3 sequence is 20 residues long. In DNA, the CDR3 is TGTGCCTGTGACACCGAGAAAGTACTGGGGGATAAGGTGTACACCGATAGACTCATCTTT. Translated, it gives CACDTEKVLGDKVYTDRLIF.

This clone has a count of ten or more. TCRdb attributes to this sequence the protein of a much larger clone, which differs from the DNA translation at residue 3; a read error is likely, and the protein displayed is translated from the DNA. The rearrangement uses TRDV2 and TRDJ3, with 10 bases aligning to TRDD3. The V gene's germline CDR1 is GEAIGNYY and CDR2 EKD. CDR3 size: 16 residues. The CDR3 spells CARDVLGDWDTRQMFF. CDR3 bases: TGTGCCCGTGACGTACTGGGGGATTGGGACACCCGACAGATGTTTTTC.

This clone was counted a few times. The protein recorded in TCRdb matches a much larger clone and deviates from this DNA's translation at residue 16, suggesting a read error; the protein here is obtained by translating the DNA. No J gene was called, and the V gene is TRDV1; the table's D call of TRDD3 was not tested on the DNA. Looked up from germline, CDR1 is TSWWSYY and CDR2 is QGS. This CDR3 spans 18 amino acids. The CDR3 sequence is CALGEELLLGPNTDKPIF. The CDR3 DNA reads TGTGCTCTTGGGGAAGAGCTCCTCCTAGGTCCTAACACCGATAAACCCATCTTT.

Only a few counts were recorded for this clone. The protein TCRdb lists belongs to a much larger clone and differs from this DNA's translation at residue 3, which points to a read error; the protein shown is made from the DNA. The chain joins TRDV2 to TRDJ3; 9 bases are a match to TRDD3. TCRdb is silent on the J gene; assignment here came from matching the DNA to germline. Germline-derived CDR1 and CDR2 are GEAIGNYY and EKD. The CDR3 is 19 amino acids. Written as DNA, the CDR3 is TGTGCCCGTGACCCTTCGCGGGGGATACATCCCTGGGACACCCGACAGATGTTTTTC. Its protein is CARDPSRGIHPWDTRQMFF.

Points on this clone: A single base is all that separates this from a far larger clone, so a read error is likely. This same CDR3 is encoded by further DNA sequences in the sample. The chain carries TRDV1 and TRDJ1; D is unclear. TCRdb records no J gene; here it was assigned by comparing the DNA to germline. The CDR3 has 16 residues. The germline CDR1 and CDR2 sequences are TSWWSYY and QGS. V lost 1 base and J 3 bases, leaving 15 bases between the germline ends. CDR3 in amino acids: CALGEPRIRMPDKLIF. The CDR3 DNA is TGTGCTCTTGGGGAACCCCGAATCCGTATGCCCGATAAACTCATCTTT.

This clone was observed a handful of times. The protein that TCRdb holds for this DNA derives from a much larger clone and differs from the translated DNA at residue 4, which likely indicates a read error; the protein shown here is translated from the DNA. The chain carries TRDV2 and TRDJ2; 8 positions agree with TRDD3. The J gene is absent in TCRdb and was assigned here via DNA matching to germline. The CDR3 is 14 residues long. CDR1 GEAIGNYY and CDR2 EKD come from the germline V gene. In DNA, the CDR3 is TGTGCCTGTGGCACCGTGGGGGATACAGCACAACTCTTCTTT. It yields the protein CACGTVGDTAQLFF.

A word on this clone: TCRdb's protein, taken from a much larger clone, differs from this DNA's translation at residue 9, likely owing to a read error; the protein displayed comes from the DNA. The chain joins TRDV1 to TRDJ1; 8 nucleotides match TRDD3. Germline matching of the DNA provided the J gene here, since TCRdb leaves it blank. V lost 0 bases to trimming and J lost 0 bases; unmatched junction nucleotides: 12. CDR1 and CDR2 (germline): TSWWSYY, QGS. CDR3 size: 19 residues. CDR3 nucleotide sequence: TGTGCTCTTGGGGAACTAGTATCCATTGTACTGGGGGACACCGATAAACTCATCTTT. It yields the protein CALGELVSIVLGDTDKLIF.

Of note for this clone: Translating this DNA gives a protein that differs at residue 16 from the TCRdb one, which belongs to a much larger clone; a read error is likely, and the protein shown is this translation. The J gene is TRDJ1, the V gene TRDV1; 8 nucleotides align to TRDD3. TCRdb leaves out the J gene; it was filled in here by matching the DNA to germline. V lost 0 bases, J lost 5 bases, and 29 bases stayed unmatched. Germline CDR1 and CDR2: TSWWSYY and QGS. The CDR3 is 23 residues long. In DNA form, the CDR3 reads TGTGCTCTTGGGGAACTAAGCAGCTTCCTCCAATACTGGGGGTTTACGCCCCGGGATAAACTCATCTTT. Translated: CALGELSSFLQYWGFTPRDKLIF.

Points on this clone: Only one base separates this from a far larger clonotype, so it likely reflects a read error. Other DNA sequences within the sample encode an identical CDR3. This chain joins TRDV1 and TRDJ1, with TRDD1 as a possible D gene (6 bases). In the absence of a J gene in TCRdb, the DNA was matched to germline to assign it here. Germline assignment: CDR1 TSWWSYY and CDR2 QGS. This CDR3 is built from 19 residues. In nucleotides, the CDR3 is TGCGCTCTTGGAGAAATATGGTTCCCCCGAAATACTTACACCGATAAACTCATCTTT. It specifies CALGEIWFPRNTYTDKLIF.

A remark on this clone: With only one base between it and a far larger clone, this is likely a read error. Other nucleotide sequences from this sample produce the same CDR3. The chain is built from TRDV2 and TRDJ1; the match to TRDD3 covers 8 bases. TCRdb gives no J gene; it was assigned here by matching the DNA to germline. V lost 6 bases to trimming and J lost 8 bases; unmatched junction nucleotides: 10. The CDR3 sequence is 13 residues long. The germline CDR1 and CDR2 sequences are GEAIGNYY and EKD. CDR3 sequence: CACLTGGYEKLIF. CDR3 nucleotide sequence: TGTGCCTGTCTGACTGGGGGGTACGAAAAACTCATCTTT.

This clone turned up a few times. TCRdb's protein for this DNA is that of a much larger clone and differs from the translation at residue 10, likely a read error; the protein shown is the DNA translation. The rearrangement links TRDV2 to TRDJ2, with 10 bases that match TRDD3. The CDR3 extends over 15 amino acids. Germline CDR1 is GEAIGNYY and CDR2 is EKD. The CDR3 bases are TGTGCCTGTGACATACTGGGGGATTTGATAGCACAACTCTTCTTT. This encodes CACDILGDLIAQLFF.

This clone was seen at least ten times. TCRdb's listed protein matches a much larger clone and diverges from this DNA's translation at residue 12, likely through a read error; the protein shown comes from the DNA. The chain is built from TRDV2 and TRDJ1, with D possibly TRDD3 on 5 matching bases. The CDR3 runs 15 residues. The germline CDR1 and CDR2 sequences are GEAIGNYY and EKD. The CDR3 spells CACDQWGLYTDRLIF. The CDR3, as DNA: TGTGCCTGTGACCAGTGGGGCCTTTACACCGATAGACTCATCTTT.

This clone has a count of ten or more. This chain connects TRDV1 to TRDJ1; 7 bases are shared with TRDD2. Germline V gives CDR1 TSWWSYY, CDR2 QGS. The V segment lost 1 base and the J segment 0 bases; nucleotides outside the gene matches: 23. The length of the CDR3 is 22 residues. This chain's CDR3 is CALGEQRGPSSGWALYTDKLIF. The CDR3 DNA reads TGTGCTCTTGGGGAACAAAGGGGACCTTCCTCCGGTTGGGCCCTGTACACCGATAAACTCATCTTT.

Comment on this clone: The translation of this DNA and the TCRdb protein of a much larger clone differ at residue 8, probably owing to a read error; the protein shown here is translated from the DNA. This sequence joins TRDV2 and TRDJ1; D is uncertain. V gave up 3 bases and J gave up 0 bases, with 19 bases separating them. The CDR3 spans 17 residues. The germline gives CDR1 GEAIGNYY, CDR2 EKD. In nucleotides, the CDR3 is TGTGCCTGTGACTCTCTACTTGCGGACTCCCACACCGATAAACTCATCTTT. Translating gives CACDSLLADSHTDKLIF.

This clone has only a few counts. TCRdb's protein for this DNA is that of a much larger clone and differs from the translation at residue 15, likely a read error; the protein shown is the DNA translation. The chain employs TRDV1 and TRDJ1, with 7 bases identical to TRDD3. TCRdb lists no J gene, so it was determined here by aligning the DNA to germline. The CDR3 consists of 19 residues. V was pared by 0 bases and J by 6 bases, with 19 bases of the junction left unmatched. Germline-derived CDR1 and CDR2 are TSWWSYY and QGS. Here the CDR3 DNA reads TGTGCTCTTGGGGAACTAGAATGGTCGGTTAAGGGGGATCCCAATAAACTCATCTTT. It is translated as CALGELEWSVKGDPNKLIF.

This clone was observed a handful of times. This DNA's translation differs at residue 24 from TCRdb's protein, which comes from a much larger clone; a read error is likely, and the protein shown is translated from the DNA. The CDR3 sequence is CALGELHPRPSLGYSNESDTDKLTF. The CDR3, as DNA: TGTGCTCTTGGGGAACTTCACCCCCGACCTTCCTTAGGATACTCAAACGAATCAGACACCGATAAACTCACCTTT. The chain is built from TRDV1 and TRDJ1; possibly TRDD2 for D (7 bases). The CDR3 loop spans 25 amino acids. Germline V lookup: CDR1 TSWWSYY, CDR2 QGS.

This clone was seen more than once but under ten times. TCRdb attributes to this sequence the protein of a much larger clone, which differs from the DNA translation at residue 15; a read error is likely, and the protein displayed is translated from the DNA. This chain links TRDV1 with TRDJ1, with 8 bases fitting TRDD3. The junction had 27 bases not matched to a gene; V was cut back by 3 bases and J by 0 bases. This CDR3 contains 23 residues. Germline lookup yields CDR1 TSWWSYY and CDR2 QGS. The CDR3 region is CALGEPFLPPVSGGCLYTDKLIF. The DNA for the CDR3 is TGTGCTCTTGGGGAGCCGTTCCTCCCTCCCGTTAGTGGGGGATGCCTGTACACCGATAAACTCATCTTT.

This clone was detected a few times. The TCRdb record carries a much larger clone's protein, which differs from this DNA's translation at residue 7; a read error is the likely cause, and the protein listed here is the DNA translation. V gene TRDV2 combines with J gene TRDJ1, with 7 bases identical to TRDD3. The J gene, missing from TCRdb, was assigned here through DNA to germline matching. CDR3 length equals 20 residues. Trimming took 2 bases from V and 0 from J; bases not matched to a gene: 20. Germline CDR1 reads GEAIGNYY; CDR2 reads EKD. In nucleotides, the CDR3 is TGTGCCTGTGACAGACTGCAGGGGGATTCGCTAGACCGACACACCGATAAACTCATCTTT. Amino acid sequence: CACDRLQGDSLDRHTDKLIF.

This clone was found a few times. TCRdb's protein, taken from a much larger clone, differs from this DNA's translation at residue 10, likely owing to a read error; the protein displayed comes from the DNA. The chain is built from TRDV2 and TRDJ1; D gene uncertain. The J gene, left out of TCRdb, was set here by checking the DNA against germline. V shed 3 bases and J shed 4 bases, with 17 bases lying between them. Germline V gene data show CDR1 as GEAIGNYY and CDR2 as EKD. This CDR3 is 15 amino acids long. The CDR3 protein is CACDPLSPYIDKLIF. CDR3 nucleotide sequence: TGTGCCTGTGACCCCTTGTCCCCGTACATCGATAAACTCATCTTT.

The J gene is TRDJ1, the V gene TRDV2; 13 bases map to TRDD3. TCRdb carries no J gene annotation; the J gene was assigned here by matching the DNA with germline. The CDR3 totals 22 residues. Trimming took 1 base from V and 0 from J; bases not matched to a gene: 19. Germline V CDR1 and CDR2: GEAIGNYY, EKD. The CDR3 DNA is TGTGCCTGTGACACGATAGTACTGGGGGATACGCGGGCATCGGTCTACACCGATAAACTCATCTTT. Its translation: CACDTIVLGDTRASVYTDKLIF.